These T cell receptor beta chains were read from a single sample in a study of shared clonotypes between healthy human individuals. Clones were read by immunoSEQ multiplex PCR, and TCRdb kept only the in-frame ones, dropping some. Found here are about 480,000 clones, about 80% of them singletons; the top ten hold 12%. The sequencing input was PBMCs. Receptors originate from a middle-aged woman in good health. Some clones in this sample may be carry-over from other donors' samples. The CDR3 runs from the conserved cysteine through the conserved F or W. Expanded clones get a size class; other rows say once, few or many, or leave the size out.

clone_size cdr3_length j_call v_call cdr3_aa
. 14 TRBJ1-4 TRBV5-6 CASSPRQANEKLFF
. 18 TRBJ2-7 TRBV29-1 CSVEVLGLAGGPAYEQYF
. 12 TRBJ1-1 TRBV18 CASSPTGTEAFF
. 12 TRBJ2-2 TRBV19 CASRDGTGELFF
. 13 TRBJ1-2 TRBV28 CASIENRGEGYTF
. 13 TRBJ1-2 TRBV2 CASTTTGRGGYTF
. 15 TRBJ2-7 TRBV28 CASSPWQGSSYEQYF
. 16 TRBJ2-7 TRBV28 CASSSPGLAGGYEQYF
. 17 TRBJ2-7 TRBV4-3 CASSQGLGLAGTNEQYF
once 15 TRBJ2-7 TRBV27 CASSLFYAGVEEQYF
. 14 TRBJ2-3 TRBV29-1 CSVAPWDRSDTQYF
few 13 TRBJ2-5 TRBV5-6 CASSVGTFETQYF
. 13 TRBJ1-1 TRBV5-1 CASKAGRDTEAFF
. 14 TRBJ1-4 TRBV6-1 CASSFQGAMEKLFF
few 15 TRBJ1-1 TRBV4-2 CASSRENIAGTEAFF
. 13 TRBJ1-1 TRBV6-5 CASSYRLGSEAFF
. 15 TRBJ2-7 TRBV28 CASSSPGHQNYEQYF
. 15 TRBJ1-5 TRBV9 CASSVGVGYNQPQHF
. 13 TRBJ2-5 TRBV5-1 CASSLGSQETQYF
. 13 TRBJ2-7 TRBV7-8 CASSLGGTYEQYF
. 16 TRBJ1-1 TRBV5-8 CASSLVQWAPNTEAFF
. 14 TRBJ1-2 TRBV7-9 CASSSPDRRHGYTF
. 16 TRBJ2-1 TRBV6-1 CASSDYGTSGYNEQFF
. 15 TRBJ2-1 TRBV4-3 CASTSGTSGNNEQFF
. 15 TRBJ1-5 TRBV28 CASSLPTGEVQPQHF
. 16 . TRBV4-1 CASSQEGTSGSIEQYF